This T cell receptor (beta chain) is drawn from a study of Ad26.COV2.S vaccination and SARS-CoV-2 variants. As for the study in general: The donor participated in the COV1001 trial, in its Ad26.COV2.S arm. The vaccine Ad26.COV2.S was put into the muscle once, or twice with 56 days between. Regarding the study as a whole: Participants in the vaccine arm had higher spike-specific TCR breadth; placebo recipients had lower.

Sequencing used immunoSEQ multiplex PCR; TCRdb keeps in-frame clones, though not all of them. The sample consists of 410,000 or so clones, 80% to 95% of them appearing once. Indicated treatment: roughly 18 received Ad26.COV2.S at low or high dose, single or two shots; roughly five received placebo; per-sample allocation not given. The samples date from day 63 after the first vaccine or placebo injection. An adult of 18-55 years in Boston served as donor. Losses at the gene ends were 6 bases for V and 5 bases for J; bases not matched to a gene: 5. The CDR3 length is 12 residues. Germline assignment: CDR1 GTSNPN and CDR2 SVGIG (reference sequence). As concerns this clone: The antigen is not known.

The chain recombines TRBV30 with TRBJ1-2; 8 bases fit TRBD1. The source of this sequence is a person aged 18 to 65 who received the Ad26.COV2.S COVID-19 vaccine or a placebo. This material consisted of peripheral blood, taken in a trial of Ad26.COV2.S vaccine versus placebo. CDR3 coding DNA: TGTGCCTGTAACAGACAGGGGTATGGCTACACCTTC. Protein: CACNRQGYGYTF.